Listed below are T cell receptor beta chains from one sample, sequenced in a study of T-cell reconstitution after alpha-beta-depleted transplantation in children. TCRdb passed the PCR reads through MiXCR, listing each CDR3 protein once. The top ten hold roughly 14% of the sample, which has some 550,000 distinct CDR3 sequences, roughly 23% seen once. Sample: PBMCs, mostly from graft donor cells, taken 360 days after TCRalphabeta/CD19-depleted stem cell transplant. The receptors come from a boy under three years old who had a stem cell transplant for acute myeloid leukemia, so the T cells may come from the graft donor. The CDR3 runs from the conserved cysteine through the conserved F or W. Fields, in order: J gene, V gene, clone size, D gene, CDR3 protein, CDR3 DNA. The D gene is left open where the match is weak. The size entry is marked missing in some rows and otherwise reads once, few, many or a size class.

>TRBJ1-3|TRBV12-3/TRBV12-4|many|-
CASSTQIIGPGNTIYF
TGTGCCAGCAGTACCCAGATTATAGGCCCTGGAAACACCATATATTTT
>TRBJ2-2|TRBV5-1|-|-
CASSLERHANTGELFF
TGCGCCAGCAGCTTGGAACGGCACGCGAACACCGGGGAGCTGTTTTTT
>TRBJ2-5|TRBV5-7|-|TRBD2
CASRSPGLGQETQYF
TGTGCCAGCAGATCACCGGGACTAGGGCAAGAGACCCAGTACTTC
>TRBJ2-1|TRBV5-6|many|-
CASSFSVLGPQFF
TGTGCCAGCAGCTTTTCGGTTTTAGGGCCCCAGTTCTTC
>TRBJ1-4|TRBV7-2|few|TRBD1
CASSLSGQGYEKLFF
TGTGCCAGCAGCTTATCGGGACAGGGATATGAAAAACTGTTTTTT
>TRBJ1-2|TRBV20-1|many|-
CSAREEGRHGYTF
TGCAGTGCTAGGGAGGAGGGTCGGCATGGCTACACCTTC
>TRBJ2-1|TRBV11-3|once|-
CASSARSRVRSNEQFF
TGTGCCAGCAGCGCACGATCCAGGGTAAGAAGTAATGAGCAGTTCTTC
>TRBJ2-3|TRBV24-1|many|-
CATSVTGMTDTQYF
TGTGCCACCAGTGTTACAGGGATGACAGATACGCAGTATTTT
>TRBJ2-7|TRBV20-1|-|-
CSAADPGTHSYEQYF
TGCAGTGCCGCCGATCCGGGGACACACTCCTACGAGCAGTACTTC
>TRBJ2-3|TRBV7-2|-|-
CASSSGAGSTDTQYF
TGTGCCAGCAGCTCCGGGGCAGGGAGCACAGATACGCAGTATTTT
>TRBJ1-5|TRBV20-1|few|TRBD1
CSAARTGLYQPQHF
TGCAGTGCAGCCCGGACAGGGTTGTATCAGCCCCAGCATTTT
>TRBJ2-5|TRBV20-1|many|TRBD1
CSARGGRETQYF
TGCAGTGCCAGAGGGGGCAGAGAGACCCAGTACTTC
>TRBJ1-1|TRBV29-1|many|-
CSARQAMNTEAFF
TGCAGCGCCCGACAGGCCATGAACACTGAAGCTTTCTTT
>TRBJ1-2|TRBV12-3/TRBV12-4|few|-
CASSPRRVRGYTF
TGTGCCAGCAGTCCCCGGAGGGTCCGTGGCTACACCTTC
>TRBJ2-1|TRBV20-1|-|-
CSATVRDGWEHNEQFF
TGCAGTGCTACCGTTCGGGACGGATGGGAACACAATGAGCAGTTCTTC
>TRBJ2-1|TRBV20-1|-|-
CSASRGSMGSDEQFF
TGCAGTGCTAGCCGGGGTAGCATGGGTTCGGATGAGCAGTTCTTC
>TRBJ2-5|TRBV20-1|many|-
CSAPTGGEETQYF
TGCAGTGCTCCGACAGGAGGGGAAGAGACCCAGTACTTC
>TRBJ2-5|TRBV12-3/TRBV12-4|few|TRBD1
CASSLGDRKETQYF
TGTGCCAGCAGTTTAGGGGACAGGAAGGAGACCCAGTACTTC
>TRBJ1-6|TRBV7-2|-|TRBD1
CASSWTGGSPLHF
TGTGCCAGCAGCTGGACAGGGGGTTCACCCCTCCACTTT
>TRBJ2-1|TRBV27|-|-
CASSPEGSNNEQFF
TGTGCCAGCAGTCCCGAGGGATCTAACAATGAGCAGTTCTTC
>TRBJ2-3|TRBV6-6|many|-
CASNPTETDTQYF
TGTGCCAGCAACCCGACAGAAACAGATACGCAGTATTTT
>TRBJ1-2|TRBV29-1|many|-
CSVGGGSGANYGYTF
TGCAGCGTCGGCGGAGGGAGTGGAGCTAACTATGGCTACACCTTC
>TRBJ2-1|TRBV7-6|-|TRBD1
CASSLARWTGGYNEQFF
TGTGCCAGCAGCTTAGCGCGTTGGACAGGGGGCTACAATGAGCAGTTCTTC
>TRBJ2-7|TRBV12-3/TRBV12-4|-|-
CASRPQSSYEQYF
TGTGCCAGCAGGCCACAGAGCTCCTACGAGCAGTACTTC
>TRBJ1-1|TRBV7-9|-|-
CASSLFNMNTEAFF
TGTGCCAGCAGCTTGTTTAACATGAACACTGAAGCTTTCTTT
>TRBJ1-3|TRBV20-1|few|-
CSASARVTTHSGNTIYF
TGCAGTGCTAGTGCCAGGGTCACGACGCACTCTGGAAACACCATATATTTT
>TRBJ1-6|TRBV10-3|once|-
CAISDTSYNSPLHF
TGTGCCATCAGCGATACCTCCTATAATTCACCCCTCCACTTT
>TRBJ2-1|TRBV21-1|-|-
CASSMGLGGQGVGEQFF
TGTGCCAGCAGCATGGGCCTAGGCGGACAGGGGGTCGGGGAGCAGTTCTTC
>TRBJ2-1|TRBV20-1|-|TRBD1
CSATSRDSYNEQFF
TGCAGTGCTACCAGCAGGGACAGCTACAATGAGCAGTTCTTC
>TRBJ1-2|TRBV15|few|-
CATSRDPREGNGYTF
TGTGCCACCAGCAGAGATCCTAGGGAGGGGAATGGCTACACCTTC
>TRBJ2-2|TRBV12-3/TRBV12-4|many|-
CASGLGGPNTGELFF
TGTGCCAGCGGGCTAGGGGGACCGAACACCGGGGAGCTGTTTTTT
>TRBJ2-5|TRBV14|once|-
CASSEPRETQYF
TGTGCCAGCAGCGAACCCCGAGAGACCCAGTACTTC
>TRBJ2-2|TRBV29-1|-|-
CSVEGASGELFF
TGCAGCGTTGAAGGGGCGTCCGGGGAGCTGTTTTTT
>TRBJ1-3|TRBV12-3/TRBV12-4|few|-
CASSLVVGISGNTIYF
TGTGCCAGCAGTTTAGTTGTAGGGATCTCTGGAAACACCATATATTTT
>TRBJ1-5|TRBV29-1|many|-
CSVVTGNQPQHF
TGCAGCGTGGTAACGGGCAATCAGCCCCAGCATTTT
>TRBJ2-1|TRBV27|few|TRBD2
CASRSSGGYYNEQFF
TGTGCCAGCAGGTCTAGCGGGGGATACTACAATGAGCAGTTCTTC
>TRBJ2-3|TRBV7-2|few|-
CASSLEKNTDTQYF
TGTGCCAGCAGCTTAGAGAAGAACACAGATACGCAGTATTTT
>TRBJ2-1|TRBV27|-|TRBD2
CASSKRGAQIIRYNEQFF
TGTGCCAGCAGTAAGCGGGGGGCCCAAATTATAAGGTACAATGAGCAGTTCTTC
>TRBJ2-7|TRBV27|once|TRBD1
CASSPDPTGTGREEQYF
TGTGCCAGCAGTCCTGACCCTACCGGGACAGGGCGGGAGGAGCAGTACTTC
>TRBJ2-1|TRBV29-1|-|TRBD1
CSVLDRGTGNEQFF
TGCAGCGTGCTAGACAGGGGAACGGGAAATGAGCAGTTCTTC
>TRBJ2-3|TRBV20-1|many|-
CSARDAGQVKDTQYF
TGCAGTGCTAGAGATGCGGGGCAGGTAAAAGATACGCAGTATTTT
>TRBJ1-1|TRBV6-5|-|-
CASSYGLTNTEAFF
TGTGCCAGCAGTTATGGGTTGACGAACACTGAAGCTTTCTTT
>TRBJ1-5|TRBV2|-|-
CASVRERGQPQHF
TGTGCCAGCGTGCGCGAAAGGGGCCAGCCCCAGCATTTT
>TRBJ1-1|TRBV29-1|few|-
CSVERGMNTEAFF
TGCAGCGTTGAGAGGGGGATGAACACTGAAGCTTTCTTT
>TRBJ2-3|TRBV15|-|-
CATSRGARVFTDTQYF
TGTGCCACCAGCAGAGGTGCCAGGGTCTTCACAGATACGCAGTATTTT
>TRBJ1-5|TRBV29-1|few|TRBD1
CSVDSGGGQPQHF
TGCAGCGTTGATTCAGGGGGCGGTCAGCCCCAGCATTTT
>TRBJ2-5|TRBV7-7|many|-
CASSLIPGTQETQYF
TGTGCCAGCAGCTTAATCCCCGGGACGCAAGAGACCCAGTACTTC
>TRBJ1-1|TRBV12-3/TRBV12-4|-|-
CASSPRQRIEAFF
TGTGCCAGCAGCCCCCGGCAAAGGATTGAAGCTTTCTTT
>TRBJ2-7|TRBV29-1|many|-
CSVQAGYEQYF
TGCAGCGTTCAGGCAGGCTACGAGCAGTACTTC
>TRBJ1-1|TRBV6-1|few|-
CASTVVPGRYTEAFF
TGTGCCAGCACTGTAGTCCCGGGGCGATACACTGAAGCTTTCTTT